This note documents a single T cell receptor beta chain sequence. Its specificity is unknown. The data stem from a study of shared clonotypes between healthy human individuals. Notes on the study in general: A generally larger estimated richness was seen in naive subsets than in memory subsets.

Germline V gene data show CDR1 as SGDLS and CDR2 as YYNGEE. The V end lost 3 bases, the J end lost 3 bases, and 19 bases lay between the germline ends. The CDR3 sequence is 16 residues long. CD8 memory was a combination of CD45RO+ cells and CCR7-negative CD45RA+ TemRA cells. Assay execution proceeded at the deep level. Sequencing used immunoSEQ multiplex PCR; TCRdb keeps in-frame clones, though not all of them. Of more than 550,000 clones listed, less than 95% are singletons. The chain joins TRBV9 to TRBJ2-7, with D unclear. The sample taken for sequencing was memory CD8+ T cells from PBMCs. As for subset: CD45RO+ cells pooled with CCR7-negative TemRA cells. The sequence was obtained from a man between 18 and 35 years old in good health. Some clones in this sample may be carry-over from other donors' samples. The CDR3 region has the DNA TGTGCCAGCAGCGAAAATTTGGGCAGCCCCAACTACGAGCAGTACTTC. Its translation: CASSENLGSPNYEQYF.